Listed here are 23 T cell receptor beta chains from one sample, sequenced in a study of blood T cells in healthy people across ages. The use of a sample-barcoded 5' primer and a J-beta primer mix characterized a second PCR of roughly 6 to 11 cycles. TCRdb recomputed calls from the 5' RACE reads with MiXCR, one row per CDR3 protein. The sample yields some 900,000 distinct CDR3 sequences, roughly 48% seen once. The sequencing sample was made of blood. The receptors here all came from a man aged 25-40 years in good health.

This clonotype was seen a handful of times. The rearrangement uses TRBV7-3 and TRBJ1-2, with D maybe TRBD1 (6 bases). Trimming pared 6 bases from V and 8 bases from J, leaving 16 bases between. Germline CDR1 and CDR2: SGHTA and FQGTGA. The CDR3 runs 13 residues. The CDR3 here is CASSSTGGEGYTF. The CDR3 bases are TGTGCCAGCAGTTCGACAGGTGGGGAGGGCTACACCTTC.

This clonotype was observed a few times. The CDR3, as DNA: TGCGCCAGCAGCTTTGACGGGGGGAGCTCCTACGAGCAGTACTTC. Translation gives CASSFDGGSSYEQYF. The rearrangement joins TRBV5-1 to TRBJ2-7; 7 nucleotides match TRBD2. The CDR3 extends over 15 amino acids. The germline V gene encodes CDR1 SGHRS and CDR2 YFSETQ. Trimming at V came to 2 bases and at J to 0 bases, leaving 5 bases not matched to a gene.

This clonotype came up a few times. The chain joins TRBV7-9 to TRBJ2-1, with D possibly TRBD1 on 6 matching bases. The CDR3 extends over 15 amino acids. The germline V and J ends were trimmed by 5 bases and 4 bases, with 15 bases remaining between them. Germline CDR1 SEHNR, CDR2 FQNEAQ (reference sequence). The CDR3 protein is CASSRDGTRYNEQFF. The CDR3 DNA reads as TGTGCCAGCAGCCGGGACGGGACACGATACAATGAGCAGTTCTTC. Using reference TRBV7-9 and TRBJ2-1 for the parts outside the CDR3, the full variable domain is DTGVSQNPRHKITKRGQNVTFRCDPISEHNRLYWYRQTLGQGPEFLTYFQNEAQLEKSRLLSDRFSAERPKGSFSTLEIQRTEQGDSAMYLCASSRDGTRYNEQFFGPGTRLTVL.

The chain recombines TRBV7-6 with TRBJ2-5; 7 positions agree with TRBD1. Trimming cost V 5 bases and J 11 bases; bases outside gene matches: 17. The CDR3 has 15 amino acids. The V gene's germline CDR1 is SGHVS and CDR2 FNYEAQ. The CDR3 DNA is TGTGCCAGCAGCGAGGGGGACAGACTCCTTAAGGGGCAGTACTTC. Its translation is CASSEGDRLLKGQYF.

The genes are TRBV10-2 and TRBJ2-5; the D gene is possibly TRBD2 (6 bases). CDR1 WSHSY and CDR2 SAAADI come from the germline V gene. The V and J ends lost 5 bases and 4 bases respectively, with 14 bases between them. The CDR3 spans 14 residues. The CDR3 nucleotides read TGCGCCAGCAGTCTCACGGGAGTCCGAGAGACCCAGTACTTC. Translated: CASSLTGVRETQYF.

The chain couples TRBV20-1 to TRBJ2-4; D is ambiguous. Germline CDR1 reads DFQATT; CDR2 reads SNEGSKA (reference sequence). The V and J ends lost 6 bases and 0 bases respectively, with 12 bases between them. The CDR3 is 14 amino acids. DNA of the CDR3: TGCAGTGCCCCCGACCTGATAGCCAAAAACATTCAGTACTTC. This codes for CSAPDLIAKNIQYF.

The chain uses TRBV20-1 and TRBJ2-2; 16 bases match TRBD2. Trimming at V came to 3 bases and at J to 4 bases, leaving 2 bases not matched to a gene. The CDR3 runs 16 residues. In germline, CDR1 is DFQATT, CDR2 SNEGSKA (reference sequence). The CDR3 DNA follows: TGCAGTGCTAGGGGGACTAGCGGGGGGGCCACCGGGGAGCTGTTTTTT. Its protein product is CSARGTSGGATGELFF.

The rearrangement links TRBV4-2 to TRBJ1-1, with 7 bases fitting TRBD1. The germline V gene has CDR1 LGHNA and CDR2 YNFKEQ. Trimming cost V 4 bases and J 1 base; bases outside gene matches: 3. The CDR3 covers 14 residues. CDR3 loop: CASSLQGRNTEAFF. The CDR3 DNA sequence: TGTGCCAGCAGCCTACAGGGGAGGAACACTGAAGCTTTCTTT.

The V gene is TRBV7-8, the J gene TRBJ2-2; no firm D call. Trimming stripped 5 bases from V and 1 base from J, with 8 bases between. Per germline, CDR1 SGHVS and CDR2 FQNEAQ. This CDR3 region has 14 residues. The chain's CDR3 is CASSADLNTGELFF. The CDR3 DNA reads TGTGCCAGCAGCGCTGACCTGAACACCGGGGAGCTGTTTTTT.

For this clonotype: Sequence at one end of the junction differs from germline and may be a read error. J is TRBJ2-7 and V is TRBV29-1; TRBD1 matches 8 bases. Germline V gene data show CDR1 as SQVTM and CDR2 as ANQGSEA. The CDR3 runs 15 residues. The CDR3 is CNVEVGGTGPYEQYF. The CDR3 nucleotides read TGCAACGTTGAAGTCGGCGGGACAGGCCCCTACGAGCAGTACTTC.

This clonotype was detected a few times. The V gene is TRBV20-1, the J gene TRBJ1-2; TRBD1 agrees at 12 bases. CDR1 is DFQATT, CDR2 SNEGSKA, per germline (reference sequence). This CDR3 contains 16 residues. Trimming at V came to 5 bases and at J to 4 bases, leaving 11 bases not matched to a gene. The CDR3 DNA is TGCAGTGCTTTTACCGGGACAGGGGGCCGCGGCTATGGCTACACCTTC. Amino acid sequence: CSAFTGTGGRGYGYTF.

This chain connects TRBV12-3 or TRBV12-4 to TRBJ2-7; D is uncertain. V gave up 1 base and J gave up 8 bases, with 9 bases separating them. This CDR3 spans 12 amino acids. The CDR3 DNA reads as TGTGCCAGCAGTTTAGGTGCGGATCAGCAGTACTTC. Translation: CASSLGADQQYF.

This clonotype was observed a few times. The rearrangement joins TRBV6-1 to TRBJ2-5; D ambiguous. The V gene's germline CDR1 is MNHNS and CDR2 SASEGT. The CDR3 is 13 residues long. Trimming removed 4 bases at V and 5 bases at J, with 11 bases between. CDR3 sequence (DNA): TGTGCCAGCAGTGTAGCCCTGAGGGAGACCCAGTACTTC. It codes for CASSVALRETQYF.

This chain joins TRBV20-1 and TRBJ2-7; D ambiguous. The J call may be in error: the DNA end matches TRBJ2-5 better. CDR1 and CDR2 from the germline V gene are DFQATT and SNEGSKA (reference sequence). The CDR3 covers 14 residues. CDR3 region: CSAYQLAGGETQYF. CDR3 coding DNA: TGCAGTGCGTACCAGTTAGCAGGCGGAGAGACCCAGTACTTC.

The chain joins TRBV28 to TRBJ2-2, with D possibly being TRBD1 or TRBD2 (5 bases each). V was cut by 5 bases and J by 1 base, with 14 bases left in between. CDR3 size: 16 residues. Germline lookup yields CDR1 MDHEN and CDR2 SYDVKM. CDR3 sequence: CASSTYGGKNTGELFF. The CDR3 DNA reads TGTGCCAGCAGTACATATGGGGGAAAGAACACCGGGGAGCTGTTTTTT.

The gene calls are TRBV2 and TRBJ2-4; D remains ambiguous. The last part of the DNA fits TRBJ2-7 better; the J call may be wrong. The CDR3 totals 12 residues. Germline V gene data show CDR1 as SNHLY and CDR2 as FYNNEI. CDR3 in amino acids: CASSEGAGEQYF. CDR3 DNA sequence: TGTGCCAGCAGTGAAGGTGCTGGCGAGCAGTACTTC.

In its sample, this clonotype was seen once. V usage is TRBV5-1 and J usage is TRBJ2-7; 7 bases fit TRBD1. J lost 2 bases, V lost 0 bases, and 2 bases had no gene match. The V gene's germline CDR1 is SGHRS and CDR2 YFSETQ. The CDR3 is 14 residues long. CDR3 sequence: CASSLEGQPYEQYF. The CDR3 nucleotides read TGCGCCAGCAGCTTGGAGGGACAGCCCTACGAGCAGTACTTC.

V gene TRBV7-2 combines with J gene TRBJ2-7; TRBD2 matches 14 bases. The CDR3 is made up of 16 amino acids. In germline, CDR1 is SGHTA, CDR2 FQGNSA. V was clipped by 5 bases and J by 7 bases; unmatched bases: 10. CDR3 region: CASSRGTSGGNNEQYF. The CDR3 bases are TGTGCCAGCAGCCGAGGGACTAGCGGGGGAAACAATGAGCAGTACTTC.

A single count supports this clonotype. The V call is TRBV12-3 or TRBV12-4, the J call TRBJ2-6; D is uncertain. CDR3 length equals 13 residues. The V end lost 7 bases, the J end lost 5 bases, and 9 bases lay between the germline ends. The CDR3 protein is CASIRVWANVLTF. CDR3 DNA sequence: TGTGCCAGCATTCGGGTCTGGGCCAACGTCCTGACTTTC.

V usage is TRBV14 and J usage is TRBJ2-5; D is tentatively TRBD1 or TRBD2 (5 bases each). Per the germline V gene, CDR1 is SGHDN and CDR2 is FVKESK. V gave up 0 bases and J gave up 1 base, with 15 bases separating them. The CDR3 has 17 residues. CDR3 DNA: TGTGCCAGCAGCCAAGAGTGGATAGGGGAGTTCCAAGAGACCCAGTACTTC. The encoded protein is CASSQEWIGEFQETQYF.

This clonotype was found a few times. The CDR3 sequence: CASSQAHRLAGTRDTDTQYF. The CDR3 DNA sequence: TGTGCCAGCAGCCAAGCCCATCGCCTCGCCGGGACTAGAGACACAGATACGCAGTATTTT. V and J are TRBV4-2 and TRBJ2-3, with 8 bases identical to TRBD2. Germline assignment: CDR1 LGHNA and CDR2 YNFKEQ. This CDR3 region has 20 residues. The V segment lost 1 base and the J segment 2 bases; nucleotides outside the gene matches: 17.

The chain uses TRBV12-3 or TRBV12-4 and TRBJ2-1; D possibly corresponds to TRBD1 (6 bases). V dropped 5 bases and J dropped 4 bases, with 18 bases sitting between them. The CDR3 consists of 16 residues. CDR3 sequence (DNA): TGTGCCAGCAGTCCACCAGGGGTGGGGGATTACAATGAGCAGTTCTTC. This gives the protein CASSPPGVGDYNEQFF.

This clonotype was detected only a few times. The rearrangement links TRBV20-1 to TRBJ1-2; D is uncertain. CDR1 is DFQATT, CDR2 SNEGSKA, per germline (reference sequence). V dropped 3 bases and J dropped 5 bases, with 10 bases sitting between them. This CDR3 is 12 amino acids long. The CDR3, as DNA: TGCAGTGCTAGCAAGAAACCGTATGGCTACACCTTC. Protein: CSASKKPYGYTF.